The rows below give T cell receptor beta chains drawn from one sample of a study of blood T cell repertoires in COVID-19. The data were produced by immunoSEQ multiplex PCR, yet TCRdb's version contains in-frame clones alone and is incomplete. The data contain over 110,000 clones, approximately 88% of them singletons. Sequencing input: peripheral blood. Receptor source: a human donor in a cohort sampled during active COVID-19. CDR3s include the opening cysteine and the closing phenylalanine or tryptophan. D genes are given only for firm matches. Clone size appears in some rows only: once, few, many, or a class for an expanded clone.

>TRBJ2-1|TRBV7-2|TRBD2|few
CASSFGTSGLNEQFF
TGTGCCAGCAGCTTCGGGACTAGCGGACTGAATGAGCAGTTCTTC
>TRBJ2-3|TRBV9|-|-
CASSRAGDLTDTQYF
TGTGCCAGCAGTCGGGCAGGGGATTTAACAGATACGCAGTATTTT
>TRBJ1-5|TRBV7-2|TRBD1|-
CASSSGGLSPQHF
TGTGCCAGCAGCTCAGGGGGCCTTTCGCCCCAGCATTTT
>TRBJ2-1|TRBV3-1/TRBV3-2|-|-
CASSPSRDEQFF
TGTGCCAGCAGCCCATCCAGGGATGAGCAGTTCTTC
>TRBJ2-1|TRBV5-1|-|-
CASSRLSTDEQFF
TGCGCCAGCAGCCGCCTTTCAACGGATGAGCAGTTCTTC
>TRBJ2-1|TRBV24-1|TRBD2|-
CATSDRAGGHEQFF
TGTGCCACCAGTGATCGGGCGGGGGGGCATGAGCAGTTCTTC
>TRBJ2-7|TRBV6-5|-|-
CASTRDWSSYEQYF
TGTGCCAGCACCAGAGACTGGAGCTCCTACGAGCAGTACTTC
>TRBJ2-1|TRBV6-1|-|-
CASSESGVIAYNEQFF
TGTGCCAGCAGTGAATCAGGGGTTATCGCCTACAATGAGCAGTTCTTC
>TRBJ2-1|TRBV5-1|TRBD2|-
CASSLDLAGGLNEQFF
TGCGCCAGCAGCTTGGATCTAGCGGGGGGGCTCAATGAGCAGTTCTTC
>TRBJ2-5|TRBV9|TRBD2|-
CASSPDRRLGGGQETQYF
TGTGCCAGCAGCCCCGACCGCCGACTAGGCGGGGGCCAAGAGACCCAGTACTTC
>TRBJ2-3|TRBV7-8|-|-
CASSPWMMGDISTDTQYF
TGTGCCAGCAGCCCATGGATGATGGGGGACATATCCACAGATACGCAGTATTTT
>TRBJ2-6|TRBV2|TRBD1|-
CASSVGTGFSGANVLTF
TGTGCCAGCAGTGTGGGGACAGGCTTCTCTGGGGCCAACGTCCTGACTTTC
>TRBJ2-5|TRBV7-9|TRBD2|few
CASSYLAGVGETQYF
TGTGCCAGCAGCTACCTGGCGGGGGTTGGAGAGACCCAGTACTTC
>TRBJ1-6|TRBV3-1/TRBV3-2|TRBD1|-
CASSPGTGEGPLHF
TGTGCCAGCAGCCCGGGGACAGGGGAGGGACCCCTCCACTTT
>TRBJ1-6|TRBV6-2/TRBV6-3|TRBD1|few
CASSYPRTGSPLHF
TGTGCCAGCAGTTACCCCCGGACAGGATCACCCCTCCACTTT
>TRBJ2-1|TRBV13|TRBD2|-
CASSPGGEDNEQFF
TGTGCCAGCAGCCCCGGGGGGGAGGACAATGAGCAGTTCTTC